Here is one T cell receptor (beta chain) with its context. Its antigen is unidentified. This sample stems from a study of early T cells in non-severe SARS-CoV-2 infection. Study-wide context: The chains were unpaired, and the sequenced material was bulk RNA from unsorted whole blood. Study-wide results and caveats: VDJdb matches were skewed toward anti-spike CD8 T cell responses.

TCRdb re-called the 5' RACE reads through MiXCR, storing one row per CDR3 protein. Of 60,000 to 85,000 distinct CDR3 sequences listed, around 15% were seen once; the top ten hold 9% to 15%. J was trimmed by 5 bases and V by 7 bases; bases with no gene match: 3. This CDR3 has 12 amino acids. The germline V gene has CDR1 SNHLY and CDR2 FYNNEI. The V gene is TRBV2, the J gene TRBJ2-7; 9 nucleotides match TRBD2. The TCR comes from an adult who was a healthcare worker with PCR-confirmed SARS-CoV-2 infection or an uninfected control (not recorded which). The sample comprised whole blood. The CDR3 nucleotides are TGTGCCAGCAAGGTAGCGGGAGACGAGCAGTACTTC. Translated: CASKVAGDEQYF.